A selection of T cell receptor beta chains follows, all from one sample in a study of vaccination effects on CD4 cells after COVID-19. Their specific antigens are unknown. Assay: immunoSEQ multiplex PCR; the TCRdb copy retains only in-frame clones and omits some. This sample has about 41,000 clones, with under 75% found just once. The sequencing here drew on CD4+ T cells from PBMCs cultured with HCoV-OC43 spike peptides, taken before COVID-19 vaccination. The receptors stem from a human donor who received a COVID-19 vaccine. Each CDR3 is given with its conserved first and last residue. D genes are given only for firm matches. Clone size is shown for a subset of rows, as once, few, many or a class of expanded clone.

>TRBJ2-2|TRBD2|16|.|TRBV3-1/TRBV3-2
CASSLSGVSNTGELFF
TGTGCCAGCAGCCTTAGCGGGGTCTCAAACACCGGGGAGCTGTTTTTT
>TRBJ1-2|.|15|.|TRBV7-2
CASSLVPGRNYGYTF
TGTGCCAGCAGCTTAGTACCAGGGCGGAACTATGGCTACACCTTC
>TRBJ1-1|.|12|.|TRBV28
CASSQSWGEAFF
TGTGCCAGCAGCCAATCGTGGGGTGAAGCTTTCTTT
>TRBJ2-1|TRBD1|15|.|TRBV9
CASSRGDRGWNEQFF
TGTGCCAGCAGCCGTGGGGACAGGGGGTGGAATGAGCAGTTCTTC
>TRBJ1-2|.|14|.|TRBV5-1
CASSLGQPNYGYTF
TGCGCCAGCAGCCTTGGTCAACCTAACTATGGCTACACCTTC
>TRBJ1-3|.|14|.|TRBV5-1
CASSLPSPGNTIYF
TGCGCCAGCAGCTTGCCCAGTCCTGGAAACACCATATATTTT
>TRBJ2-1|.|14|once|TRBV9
CASSVVGGMNEQFF
TGTGCCAGCAGCGTAGTAGGGGGAATGAATGAGCAGTTCTTC
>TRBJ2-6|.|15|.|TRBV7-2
CASSLEPSGANVLTF
TGTGCCAGCAGCTTAGAGCCGTCTGGGGCCAACGTCCTGACTTTC
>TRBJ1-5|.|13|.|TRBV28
CASNGPDNQPQHF
TGTGCCAGCAACGGCCCCGACAATCAGCCCCAGCATTTT
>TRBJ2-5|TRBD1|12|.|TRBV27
CASRQGLETQYF
TGTGCCAGCAGACAGGGGTTGGAGACCCAGTACTTC
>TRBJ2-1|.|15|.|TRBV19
CASRPRGGIYNEQFF
TGTGCCAGTAGACCCCGTGGGGGAATCTACAATGAGCAGTTCTTC
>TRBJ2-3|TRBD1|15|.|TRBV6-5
CASSATGGFTDTQYF
TGTGCCAGCAGCGCTACAGGGGGATTCACAGATACGCAGTATTTT
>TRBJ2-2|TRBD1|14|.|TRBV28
CATRTGWNTGELFF
TGTGCCACCCGGACAGGATGGAACACCGGGGAGCTGTTTTTT
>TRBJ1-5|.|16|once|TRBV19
CASSIELGHSNQPQHF
TGTGCCAGTAGTATAGAATTGGGGCACAGCAATCAGCCCCAGCATTTT
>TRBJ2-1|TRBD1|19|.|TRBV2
CASSEARPLTGGGGNEQFF
TGTGCCAGCAGTGAAGCGCGGCCCTTGACAGGGGGTGGGGGCAATGAGCAGTTCTTC
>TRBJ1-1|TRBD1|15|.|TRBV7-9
CASSRGDRLNTEAFF
TGTGCCAGCAGCCGAGGGGACAGACTAAACACTGAAGCTTTCTTT
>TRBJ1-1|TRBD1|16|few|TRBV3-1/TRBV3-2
CASSQDLTGENTEAFF
TGTGCCAGCAGCCAAGACCTAACAGGGGAGAACACTGAAGCTTTCTTT
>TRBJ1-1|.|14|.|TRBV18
CASSPPNRDTEAFF
TGTGCCAGCTCACCACCGAACAGGGACACTGAAGCTTTCTTT
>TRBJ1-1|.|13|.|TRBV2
CASSVFRGSEAFF
TGTGCCAGCAGTGTATTCAGGGGCTCTGAAGCTTTCTTT
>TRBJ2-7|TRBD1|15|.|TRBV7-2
CASSLAGTGGLEQYF
TGTGCCAGCAGCTTAGCCGGGACAGGGGGCCTCGAGCAGTACTTC
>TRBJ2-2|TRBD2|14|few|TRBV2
CATSLAGGTGELFF
TGTGCCACCTCCCTAGCGGGAGGTACCGGGGAGCTGTTTTTT
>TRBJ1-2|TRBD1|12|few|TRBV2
CASVGQIYGYTF
TGTGCCAGCGTGGGACAGATCTATGGCTACACCTTC
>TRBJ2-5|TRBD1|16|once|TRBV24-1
CATSDPIGQGRETQYF
TGTGCCACCAGTGATCCTATCGGACAGGGTAGGGAGACCCAGTACTTC
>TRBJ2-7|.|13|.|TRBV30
CAWSLSRPYEQYF
TGTGCCTGGAGCCTCTCCCGCCCCTACGAGCAGTACTTC
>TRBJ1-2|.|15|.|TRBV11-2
CASSSYLRGNYGYTF
TGTGCCAGCAGCTCCTACCTTAGAGGGAACTATGGCTACACCTTC
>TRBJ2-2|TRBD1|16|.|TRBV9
CASSPRGSRGSGELFF
TGTGCCAGCAGCCCTCGGGGCTCCAGGGGGTCCGGGGAGCTGTTTTTT
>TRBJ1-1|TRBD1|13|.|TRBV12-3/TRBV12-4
CASSVGTGGEAFF
TGTGCCAGCAGTGTCGGGACAGGGGGTGAAGCTTTCTTT
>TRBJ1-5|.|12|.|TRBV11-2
CASRMDIQPQHF
TGTGCCAGCAGAATGGACATTCAGCCCCAGCATTTT
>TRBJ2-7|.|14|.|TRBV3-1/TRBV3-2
CASGVGGALGEQYF
TGTGCCAGCGGGGTAGGAGGGGCCTTGGGGGAGCAGTACTTC
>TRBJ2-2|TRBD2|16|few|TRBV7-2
CASRTSGGAATGELFF
TGTGCCAGCAGGACTAGCGGGGGGGCGGCCACCGGGGAGCTGTTTTTT
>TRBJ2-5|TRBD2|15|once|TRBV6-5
CASRTSGRVQETQYF
TGTGCCAGCAGAACTAGCGGGAGGGTCCAAGAGACCCAGTACTTC
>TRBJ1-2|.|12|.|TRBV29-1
CSVMGSNGGYTF
TGCAGCGTTATGGGCAGCAATGGTGGCTACACCTTC
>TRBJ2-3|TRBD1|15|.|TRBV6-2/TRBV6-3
CASSDRGGRTDTQYF
TGTGCCAGCAGTGACAGGGGAGGCAGGACAGATACGCAGTATTTT